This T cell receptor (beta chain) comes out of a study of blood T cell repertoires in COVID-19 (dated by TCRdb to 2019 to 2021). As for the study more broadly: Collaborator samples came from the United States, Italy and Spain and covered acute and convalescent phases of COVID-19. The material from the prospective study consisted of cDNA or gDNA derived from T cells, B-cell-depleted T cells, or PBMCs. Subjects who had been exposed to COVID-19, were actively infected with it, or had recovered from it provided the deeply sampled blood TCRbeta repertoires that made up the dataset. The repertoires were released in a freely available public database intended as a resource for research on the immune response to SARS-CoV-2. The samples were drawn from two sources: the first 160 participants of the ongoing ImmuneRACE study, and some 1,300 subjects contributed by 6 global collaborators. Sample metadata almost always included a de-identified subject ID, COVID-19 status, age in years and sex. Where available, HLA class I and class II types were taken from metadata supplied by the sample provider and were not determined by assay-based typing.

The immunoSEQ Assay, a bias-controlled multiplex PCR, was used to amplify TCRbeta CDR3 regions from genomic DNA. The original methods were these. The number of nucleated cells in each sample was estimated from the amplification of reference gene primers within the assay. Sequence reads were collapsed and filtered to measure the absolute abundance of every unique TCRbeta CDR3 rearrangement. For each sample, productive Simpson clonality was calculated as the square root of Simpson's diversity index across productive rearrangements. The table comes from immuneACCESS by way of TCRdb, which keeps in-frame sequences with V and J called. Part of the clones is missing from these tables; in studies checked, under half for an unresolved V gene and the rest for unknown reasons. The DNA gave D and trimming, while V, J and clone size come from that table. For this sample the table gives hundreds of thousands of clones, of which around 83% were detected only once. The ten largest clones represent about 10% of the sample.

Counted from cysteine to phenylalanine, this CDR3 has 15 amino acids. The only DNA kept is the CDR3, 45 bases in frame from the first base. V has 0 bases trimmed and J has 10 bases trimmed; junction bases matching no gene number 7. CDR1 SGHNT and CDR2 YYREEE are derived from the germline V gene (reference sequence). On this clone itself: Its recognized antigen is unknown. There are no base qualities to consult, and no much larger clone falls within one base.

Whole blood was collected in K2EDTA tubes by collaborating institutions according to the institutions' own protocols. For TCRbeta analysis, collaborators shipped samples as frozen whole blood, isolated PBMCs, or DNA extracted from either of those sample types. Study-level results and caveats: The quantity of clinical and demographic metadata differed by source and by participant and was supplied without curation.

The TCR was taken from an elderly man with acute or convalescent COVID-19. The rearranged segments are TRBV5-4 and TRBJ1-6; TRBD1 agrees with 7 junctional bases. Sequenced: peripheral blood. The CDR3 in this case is CASSLAGRGWSPLHF. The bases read TGTGCCAGCAGCTTGGCCGGCAGGGGGTGGTCACCCCTCCACTTT.